The 19 T cell receptor beta chains below were found in one sample sequenced in a study of blood T cell repertoires in COVID-19. Clones were sequenced by immunoSEQ multiplex PCR, and TCRdb holds only the in-frame ones, with some missing. The table has roughly 160,000 clones, 75% to 85% seen once. The sequencing sample was made of PBMCs or T cells enriched from blood (not recorded which). Source of these receptors: a woman aged 55-69 years who had recovered from COVID-19.

The gene calls are TRBV21-1 and TRBJ1-2; TRBD1, as called in the table, went unchecked against the DNA. TRBV21-1 is designated a pseudogene. The CDR3 totals 17 residues. CDR3 sequence reads: CASSKEVRDRDNYGYTF. CDR3 nucleotides: TGTGCCAGCAGCAAAGAAGTTAGGGACAGGGATAACTATGGCTACACCTTC.

The chain joins TRBV27 to TRBJ1-1; 8 nucleotides match TRBD1. Germline CDR1 reads MNHEY; CDR2 reads SMNVEV (reference sequence). Trimming took 2 bases from V and 1 from J; bases not matched to a gene: 6. The CDR3 has 16 amino acids. CDR3 sequence reads: CASSLLPGGRNTEAFF. The CDR3, as DNA: TGTGCCAGCAGTTTACTCCCAGGGGGCAGGAACACTGAAGCTTTCTTT.

The chain employs TRBV19 and TRBJ2-1, with D possibly being TRBD2 (6 bases). The ends were cut back, 1 base at V and 0 bases at J, with 7 bases in the middle. This CDR3 is 15 amino acids long. Germline V lookup: CDR1 LNHDA, CDR2 SQIVND (reference sequence). The CDR3 loop is CASSIVAVSYNEQFF. The CDR3 bases are TGTGCCAGTAGTATAGTAGCGGTCTCCTACAATGAGCAGTTCTTC. Using reference TRBV19 and TRBJ2-1 for the parts outside the CDR3, the full variable domain is DGGITQSPKYLFRKEGQNVTLSCEQNLNHDAMYWYRQDPGQGLRLIYYSQIVNDFQKGDIAEGYSVSREKKESFPLTVTSAQKNPTAFYLCASSIVAVSYNEQFFGPGTRLTVL.

The rearrangement joins TRBV5-4 to TRBJ2-7; 9 bases agree with TRBD1. V lost 4 bases to trimming and J lost 3 bases; unmatched junction nucleotides: 2. CDR1 is SGHNT and CDR2 is YYREEE in the germline V gene (reference sequence). The CDR3 spans 13 residues. The CDR3 spells CASSGDRDYEQYF. The CDR3 nucleotides read TGTGCCAGCAGCGGGGACAGGGACTACGAGCAGTACTTC.

In nucleotides, the CDR3 is TGTGCCAGCAGCTTTAGCGGGGGCTCCTACAATGAGCAGTTCTTC. Its protein is CASSFSGGSYNEQFF. The chain is built from TRBV5-5 and TRBJ2-1, with TRBD2 matching 9 bases. V lost 2 bases, J lost 0 bases, and 0 bases stayed unmatched. Per germline, CDR1 SGHKS and CDR2 YYEKEE (reference sequence). The CDR3 length is 15 residues.

This clone turned up a few times. The rearrangement uses TRBV12-3 or TRBV12-4 and TRBJ2-3, with D possibly being TRBD1 (5 bases). Trimming took 8 bases from V and 4 from J, leaving 13 bases between them. The CDR3 extends over 13 amino acids. CDR3 in DNA: TGTGCCAGCCAAAGGGGCTGGGCAGATACGCAGTATTTT. This sequence encodes CASQRGWADTQYF.

The V call is TRBV6-5, the J call TRBJ1-5, with 9 nucleotides matching TRBD1. With V trimmed by 10 bases and J by 7 bases, 5 bases remained unmatched. CDR1 and CDR2 from the germline V gene are MNHEY and SVGAGI. The CDR3 is 12 amino acids. This CDR3 reads CATGQGSQPQHF. The CDR3 nucleotides are TGTGCCACAGGACAGGGGAGCCAGCCCCAGCATTTT.

The chain uses TRBV28 and TRBJ1-1; D is uncertain. The CDR3 loop spans 16 amino acids. Trimming removed 8 bases from V and 7 bases from J, with 26 bases in between. CDR1 is MDHEN and CDR2 is SYDVKM in the germline V gene. The CDR3 DNA reads as TGTGCCAGCCTCAAAAAATCGGGTTACTGGAACGGTGAAGCTTTCTTT. Amino acids: CASLKKSGYWNGEAFF.

The chain links TRBV27 to TRBJ1-2; 12 bases are shared with TRBD1. Trimming removed 1 base from V and 6 bases from J; junction bases left unmatched: 9. This CDR3 is 17 amino acids long. CDR1 is MNHEY, CDR2 SMNVEV, per germline (reference sequence). The CDR3 nucleotides read TGTGCCAGCAGTTTATATACCGGGGACAGGGGGCTCCATGGCTACACCTTC. Translating it yields CASSLYTGDRGLHGYTF.

The V gene is TRBV6-5, the J gene TRBJ1-5, with D maybe TRBD1 (5 bases). The germline gives CDR1 MNHEY, CDR2 SVGAGI. Between the trimmed V and J ends, which lost 0 bases and 0 bases, there was a span of 9 bases. The CDR3 has 16 amino acids. CDR3 nucleotides: TGTGCCAGCAGTTACTCGTGGGGGGATAGCAATCAGCCCCAGCATTTT. Protein: CASSYSWGDSNQPQHF.

The chain carries TRBV7-2 and TRBJ2-7; 12 bases line up with TRBD2. Germline CDR1 reads SGHTA; CDR2 reads FQGNSA. This CDR3 comprises 17 residues. Unmatched junction bases numbered 10, after V lost 3 bases and J lost 4 bases. The CDR3 reads CASSFLAGGLSGYEQYF. The CDR3 DNA sequence: TGTGCCAGCAGCTTTCTAGCGGGGGGGCTTTCAGGGTACGAGCAGTACTTC.

The V and J genes are TRBV29-1 and TRBJ2-5, with D hard to call. Germline V CDR1 and CDR2: SQVTM, ANQGSEA. Trimming took 2 bases from V and 4 from J, leaving 11 bases between them. This CDR3 comprises 13 residues. CDR3 in DNA: TGCAGCGTTGAAAGTCGACTCCGAGAGACCCAGTACTTC. Protein sequence: CSVESRLRETQYF.

This clone was observed once. J is TRBJ2-5 and V is TRBV7-9; a weak D match, TRBD2 (5 bases). Germline V gives CDR1 SEHNR, CDR2 FQNEAQ (reference sequence). Trimming removed 2 bases at V and 4 bases at J, with 8 bases between. The CDR3 extends over 13 amino acids. The CDR3 coding sequence is TGTGCCAGCAGCTTACGGGGTCGAGAGACCCAGTACTTC. Encoded protein: CASSLRGRETQYF.

The chain is built from TRBV12-3 or TRBV12-4 and TRBJ2-7, with D possibly TRBD1 on 5 matching bases. V lost 3 bases to trimming and J lost 6 bases, with 9 bases between them. This CDR3 has 12 residues. This CDR3 is CASSFSRVEQYF. DNA of the CDR3: TGTGCCAGCAGTTTTAGCAGGGTCGAGCAGTACTTC.

The J gene is TRBJ2-1, the V gene TRBV6-5; 9 bases are a match to TRBD1. CDR3 length: 14 residues. The germline gives CDR1 MNHEY, CDR2 SVGAGI. The V gene end was trimmed by 6 bases and the J gene end by 8 bases; junction bases not matched to a gene: 8. The CDR3 here is CASRPGQGSDEQFF. The CDR3 nucleotides are TGTGCCAGCAGGCCGGGACAGGGTAGTGATGAGCAGTTCTTC.

This clone showed up just once. A junction end diverges from the germline sequence, so it may reflect a read error. The chain is built from TRBV7-6 and TRBJ2-1, with D perhaps TRBD1 (6 bases). Germline V gene lookup returns CDR1 SGHVS and CDR2 FNYEAQ. The CDR3 loop spans 12 amino acids. The CDR3 sequence: CASSLNRDIQVF. For the CDR3, the DNA is TGTGCCAGCAGCCTGAATAGGGACATTCAGGTCTTC.

The rearrangement joins TRBV10-2 to TRBJ2-1; 11 bases agree with TRBD2. Germline V CDR1 and CDR2: WSHSY, SAAADI. J was trimmed by 8 bases and V by 3 bases; bases with no gene match: 9. This CDR3 comprises 16 residues. The CDR3: CASSDFSGGANHEQFF. Here the CDR3 DNA reads TGCGCCAGCAGTGACTTTAGCGGGGGGGCTAACCATGAGCAGTTCTTC.

This clone has more than one count but fewer than ten. This chain joins TRBV4-2 and TRBJ2-7, with 10 bases fitting TRBD1. The CDR3 is 17 residues long. Looked up from germline, CDR1 is LGHNA and CDR2 is YNFKEQ. V shed 1 base, J shed 4 bases, and the junction held 10 bases outside the gene matches. The CDR3 reads CASSQGVPGQGRYEQYF. CDR3 coding DNA: TGTGCCAGCAGCCAAGGGGTGCCGGGACAGGGGAGGTACGAGCAGTACTTC.

This chain joins TRBV3-1 (or the pseudogene TRBV3-2) and TRBJ1-6, with D maybe TRBD1 (5 bases). CDR3 size: 14 residues. V lost 1 base and J lost 10, with 11 bases in between. From germline, CDR1 is LGHDT and CDR2 YNNKEL (reference sequence). CDR3 region: CASSQVYRGSPLHF. As DNA, the CDR3 is TGTGCCAGCAGCCAAGTATACCGGGGGTCACCCCTCCACTTT.